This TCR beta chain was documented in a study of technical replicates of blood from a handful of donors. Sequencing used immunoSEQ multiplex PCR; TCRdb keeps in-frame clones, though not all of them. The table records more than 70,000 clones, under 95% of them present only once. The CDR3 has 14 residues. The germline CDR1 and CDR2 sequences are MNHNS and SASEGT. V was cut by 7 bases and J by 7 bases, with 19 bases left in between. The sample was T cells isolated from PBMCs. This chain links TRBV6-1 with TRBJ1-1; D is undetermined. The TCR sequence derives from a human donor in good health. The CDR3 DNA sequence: TGTGCCAGCATTCTGAGGGCCGGACCAAATGAAGCTTTCTTT. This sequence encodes CASILRAGPNEAFF.